Detailed here is one T cell receptor beta chain. The target of this receptor is not known. One base away there is no much larger clone; base qualities are not given. One collaborating source in Seattle enrolled patients while the patients were actively infected and followed the patients over time throughout the course of disease. Whole blood was collected in K2EDTA tubes by collaborating institutions according to the institutions' own protocols. For TCRbeta analysis, collaborator samples were shipped as frozen whole blood, as isolated PBMCs, or as DNA extracted from either sample type. This specimen belongs to a study of blood T cell repertoires in COVID-19 (dated by TCRdb to 2018 to 2021). Study-wide context: The collaborator samples originated in the United States, Italy and Spain and spanned the acute and convalescent phases of COVID-19. The material from the prospective study consisted of cDNA or gDNA derived from T cells, B-cell-depleted T cells, or PBMCs. The dataset comprised deeply sampled blood TCRbeta repertoires from subjects exposed to, actively infected with, or recovered from COVID-19. The repertoires were released in a freely available public database intended as a resource for research on the immune response to SARS-CoV-2. Samples were obtained from the ongoing ImmuneRACE study (first 160 participants) and from some 1,300 subjects provided by 6 global collaborators. A de-identified subject ID, COVID-19 status, age in years and sex were almost always included in the sample metadata. Where HLA class I and class II types were available, the types were taken from metadata supplied by the sample provider, not from assay-based typing.

TCRbeta CDR3 regions were amplified from genomic DNA by means of the immunoSEQ Assay, a bias-controlled multiplex PCR. Turning to the authors' computational methods: The number of nucleated cells in each sample was estimated by amplification of reference gene primers within the assay. To quantify the absolute abundance of each unique TCRbeta CDR3 rearrangement, sequence reads were collapsed and filtered. For each sample, productive Simpson clonality was calculated by taking the square root of Simpson's diversity index across productive rearrangements. TCRdb obtained this table from immuneACCESS and retained in-frame rearrangements with V and J assigned. These tables miss some clones; where compared with another copy, unresolved V genes account for less than half of the shortfall, and the remainder is unexplained. That table is the source of V, J and clone size, and D and trimming were worked out from the DNA. The sample table shows under 200,000 clones, and about nine tenths are seen once. The top ten clones comprise about 10% of the sample.

The CDR3, from cysteine to phenylalanine, totals 14 residues. Kept here is only the CDR3 DNA, which spans 42 bases and is read in frame from base 1. V lost 0 bases and J lost 0 bases; the stretch between them is 5 bases long. CDR1 LGHNA and CDR2 YNFKEQ are derived from the germline V gene. What the work shows at the level of the full study, not this receptor alone: The amount of clinical and demographic metadata varied by source and participant and was provided uncurated.

The clonotype comes from a woman aged 55-75 years with COVID-19, enrolled during active disease. Sequencing was carried out using peripheral blood. The V gene is TRBV4-2 and the J gene is TRBJ1-2, with the D gene uncertain. The sequence in DNA is TGTGCCAGCAGCCAAGATCAGGCTAACTATGGCTACACCTTC. This codes for CASSQDQANYGYTF.